The 6 T cell receptor beta chains below come from one sample, sequenced in a study of shared clonotypes between healthy human individuals. TCRdb's table, derived via immunoSEQ multiplex PCR, lists solely in-frame clones and lacks some. The table lists about 1 million clones, roughly 70% of them singletons. The sequencing input was memory CD4+ T cells sorted from blood. Subset given: CD45RA-negative fraction. The receptors were sampled from a man between 18 and 29 years old in good health.

The chain employs TRBV6-1 and TRBJ2-7; D is unclear. Per the germline V gene, CDR1 is MNHNS and CDR2 is SASEGT. V was shortened by 7 bases and J by 3 bases, with 13 bases between the two germline ends. The CDR3 runs to 13 residues. Here the CDR3 DNA reads TGTGCCAGCAATCTCGGTTCATTCTACGAGCAGTACTTC. Translating gives CASNLGSFYEQYF.

V usage is TRBV5-4 and J usage is TRBJ2-5, with D perhaps TRBD2 (5 bases). Germline values: CDR1 SGHNT, CDR2 YYREEE (reference sequence). V lost 1 base and J 0 bases, leaving 22 bases between the germline ends. The CDR3 runs 19 residues. CDR3 DNA sequence: TGTGCCAGCAGCTTGAGGGTGGGGATTTTGCGAGCGGACCAAGAGACCCAGTACTTC. It encodes CASSLRVGILRADQETQYF.

The chain is built from TRBV11-2 and TRBJ2-7; 9 bases map to TRBD1. With V trimmed by 3 bases and J by 5 bases, 8 bases remained unmatched. This CDR3 has 15 amino acids. Germline V gives CDR1 SGHAT, CDR2 FQNNGV. This CDR3 reads CASSFTGGTLDEQYF. CDR3 nucleotides: TGTGCCAGCAGCTTTACAGGGGGCACATTGGACGAGCAGTACTTC.

The count of this clone is one. Other DNA sequences in the same sample also yield this CDR3. The J gene is TRBJ2-7, the V gene TRBV7-9; no clear D gene. Germline CDR1 reads SEHNR; CDR2 reads FQNEAQ (reference sequence). V shed 6 bases and J shed 3 bases, with 6 bases lying between them. The CDR3 covers 11 residues. The CDR3 loop reads CASSLDYEQYF. The CDR3 DNA reads TGTGCCAGCAGTTTGGACTACGAGCAGTACTTC.

This chain connects TRBV5-1 to TRBJ2-7, with D perhaps matching TRBD1 (6 bases). The CDR3 length is 14 residues. V shed 4 bases and J shed 3 bases, with 14 bases lying between them. Germline values: CDR1 SGHRS, CDR2 YFSETQ. The CDR3: CASSPFDRNYEQYF. CDR3 coding DNA: TGCGCCAGCAGCCCCTTCGACAGGAACTACGAGCAGTACTTC. Full variable domain (rest looked up from reference TRBV5-1 and TRBJ2-7): KAGVTQTPRYLIKTRGQQVTLSCSPISGHRSVSWYQQTPGQGLQFLFEYFSETQRNKGNFPGRFSGRQFSNSRSEMNVSTLELGDSALYLCASSPFDRNYEQYFGPGTRLTVT.

CDR3 sequence: CASSEGPGQPQHF. The CDR3 DNA reads as TGCGCCAGCAGCGAGGGGCCCGGCCAGCCCCAGCATTTT. This chain links TRBV5-1 with TRBJ1-5; possible D gene TRBD1, 5 bases. The germline CDR1 and CDR2 sequences are SGHRS and YFSETQ. This CDR3 contains 13 residues. Trimming pared 4 bases from V and 7 bases from J, leaving 12 bases between.